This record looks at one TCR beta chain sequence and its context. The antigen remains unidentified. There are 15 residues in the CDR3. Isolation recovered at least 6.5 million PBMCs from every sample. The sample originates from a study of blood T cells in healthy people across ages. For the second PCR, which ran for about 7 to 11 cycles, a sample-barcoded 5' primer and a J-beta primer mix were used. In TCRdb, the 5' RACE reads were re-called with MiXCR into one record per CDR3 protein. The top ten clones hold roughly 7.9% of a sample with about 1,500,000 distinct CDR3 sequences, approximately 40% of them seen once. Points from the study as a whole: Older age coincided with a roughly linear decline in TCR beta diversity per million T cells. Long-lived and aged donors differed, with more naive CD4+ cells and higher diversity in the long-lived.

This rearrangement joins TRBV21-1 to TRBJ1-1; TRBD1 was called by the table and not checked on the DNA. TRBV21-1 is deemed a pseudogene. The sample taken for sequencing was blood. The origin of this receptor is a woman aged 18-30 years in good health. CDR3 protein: CASSKKEQGDTEAFF. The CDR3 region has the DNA TGTGCCAGCAGCAAAAAGGAACAAGGGGACACTGAAGCTTTCTTT.